Following are 32 T cell receptor beta chains from one sample sequenced in a study of tumor-infiltrating lymphocytes in localized non-small cell lung cancer. Using immunoSEQ multiplex PCR, the repertoire was profiled, and TCRdb retains in-frame clones only, with some absent. The table has 15,000 or so clones, less than 85% seen once. The sample was lung tumor tissue. The receptor set was obtained from a human donor with non-small cell lung cancer.

The chain carries TRBV4-3 and TRBJ2-4; D is perhaps TRBD1 (5 bases). The V and J ends lost 0 bases and 0 bases respectively, with 6 bases between them. Germline V CDR1 and CDR2: LGHNA, YSLEER. CDR3 length: 15 amino acids. CDR3 nucleotide sequence: TGCGCCAGCAGCCAAGAAGGGGTAGCCAAAAACATTCAGTACTTC. Protein: CASSQEGVAKNIQYF.

This clone was found a few times. This chain joins TRBV7-2 and TRBJ2-5; D is undetermined. Trimming removed 0 bases at V and 6 bases at J, with 5 bases between. The CDR3 covers 12 residues. Germline V gene lookup returns CDR1 SGHTA and CDR2 FQGNSA. For the CDR3, the DNA is TGTGCCAGCAGCTTAGCCGCACAGACCCAGTACTTC. It specifies CASSLAAQTQYF.

This clone was picked up one time. V usage is TRBV14 and J usage is TRBJ1-4, with unresolved D. The CDR3 is made up of 18 amino acids. The germline CDR1 and CDR2 sequences are SGHDN and FVKESK. V lost 2 bases, J lost 3 bases, and 19 bases lay in between. As DNA, the CDR3 is TGTGCCAGCAGCCAAAGAGCCCTCAATCCATTAGCTAATGAAAAACTGTTTTTT. Amino acids: CASSQRALNPLANEKLFF. Combining the CDR3 with reference TRBV14 and TRBJ1-4 gives the whole variable domain EAGVTQFPSHSVIEKGQTVTLRCDPISGHDNLYWYRRVMGKEIKFLLHFVKESKQDESGMPNNRFLAERTGGTYSTLKVQPAELEDSGVYFCASSQRALNPLANEKLFFGSGTQLSVL.

The chain employs TRBV7-3 and TRBJ1-2; TRBD1 matches at 8 bases. This CDR3 comprises 14 residues. Germline values: CDR1 SGHTA, CDR2 FQGTGA. The V and J ends lost 4 bases and 0 bases, in that order; junction bases with no gene match: 1. CDR3 sequence reads: CASSWTGSNYGYTF. CDR3 bases: TGTGCCAGCAGCTGGACAGGGTCTAACTATGGCTACACCTTC.

The genes are TRBV9 and TRBJ2-2, with D possibly TRBD1 on 5 matching bases. The CDR3 contains 13 residues. Trimming shortened V by 1 base and J by 5 bases, and 6 bases separated the two germline ends. Germline-derived CDR1 and CDR2 are SGDLS and YYNGEE. The CDR3 protein is CASSVRGTGELFF. The CDR3 DNA is TGTGCCAGCAGCGTAAGGGGAACCGGGGAGCTGTTTTTT.

The chain joins TRBV7-9 to TRBJ2-1; unclear D gene. The CDR3 has 12 residues. In germline, CDR1 is SEHNR, CDR2 FQNEAQ (reference sequence). V was trimmed by 4 bases and J by 8 bases, leaving 9 bases between them. The CDR3: CASSWTPHEQFF. The CDR3 nucleotides are TGTGCCAGCAGCTGGACGCCTCATGAGCAGTTCTTC. The variable domain in full, with the rest retrieved from reference TRBV7-9 and TRBJ2-1, is DTGVSQNPRHKITKRGQNVTFRCDPISEHNRLYWYRQTLGQGPEFLTYFQNEAQLEKSRLLSDRFSAERPKGSFSTLEIQRTEQGDSAMYLCASSWTPHEQFFGPGTRLTVL.

The chain couples TRBV30 to TRBJ2-3; D is undetermined. Per germline, CDR1 GTSNPN and CDR2 SVGIG (reference sequence). V lost 2 bases and J lost 0, with 24 bases in between. CDR3 length: 19 amino acids. This chain's CDR3 is CAWSPLSLLDLVSTDTQYF. As DNA, the CDR3 is TGTGCCTGGAGTCCTCTCTCCCTCCTGGACCTAGTTAGCACAGATACGCAGTATTTT.

This chain links TRBV6-5 with TRBJ2-1; 9 bases are a match to TRBD2. Per the germline V gene, CDR1 is MNHEY and CDR2 is SVGAGI. Trimming took 3 bases from V and 4 from J; bases not matched to a gene: 1. The CDR3 covers 14 residues. CDR3 coding DNA: TGTGCCAGCAGTTATAGCGGGAGTTACAATGAGCAGTTCTTC. It is translated as CASSYSGSYNEQFF.

The chain links TRBV28 to TRBJ2-7; 9 bases are shared with TRBD1. The CDR3 has 14 residues. V lost 3 bases and J lost 6; bases outside the gene matches: 6. The germline CDR1 and CDR2 sequences are MDHEN and SYDVKM. CDR3 nucleotides: TGTGCCAGCAGTTTCTCCGACAGGGGGGGCGAGCAGTACTTC. Its protein is CASSFSDRGGEQYF. Looking up the rest from reference TRBV28 and TRBJ2-7 gives the full variable domain: DVKVTQSSRYLVKRTGEKVFLECVQDMDHENMFWYRQDPGLGLRLIYFSYDVKMKEKGDIPEGYSVSREKKERFSLILESASTNQTSMYLCASSFSDRGGEQYFGPGTRLTVT.

The rearrangement uses TRBV15 and TRBJ2-5, with D possibly being TRBD1 (6 bases). Trimming pared 5 bases from V and 4 bases from J, leaving 14 bases between. This CDR3 has 14 amino acids. Germline assignment: CDR1 LNHNV and CDR2 YYDKDF (reference sequence). For the CDR3, the DNA is TGTGCCACCAGCTCAGGGGTGGCTCGAGAGACCCAGTACTTC. It translates to CATSSGVARETQYF. Full variable domain (rest looked up from reference TRBV15 and TRBJ2-5): DAMVIQNPRYQVTQFGKPVTLSCSQTLNHNVMYWYQQKSSQAPKLLFHYYDKDFNNEADTPDNFQSRRPNTSFCFLDIRSPGLGDTAMYLCATSSGVARETQYFGPGTRLLVL.

This chain uses TRBV7-8 with TRBJ1-5; weak D call: TRBD1 (5 bases). V was pared by 5 bases and J by 10 bases, with 12 bases between. The CDR3 has 12 amino acids. Germline CDR1 and CDR2: SGHVS and FQNEAQ. The CDR3: CASSPSQGPQHF. DNA of the CDR3: TGTGCCAGCAGCCCCAGTCAGGGCCCCCAGCATTTT.

The chain uses TRBV2 and TRBJ1-1; D possibly corresponds to TRBD1 (6 bases). Germline CDR1 reads SNHLY; CDR2 reads FYNNEI. The CDR3 totals 16 residues. The germline V and J ends were trimmed by 0 bases and 2 bases, with 13 bases remaining between them. This CDR3 is CASSEAGRGDNTEAFF. In DNA, the CDR3 is TGTGCCAGCAGTGAAGCCGGGAGGGGGGATAACACTGAAGCTTTCTTT.

The genes are TRBV7-3 and TRBJ2-3, with D uncertain. V lost 3 bases and J lost 0, with 10 bases in between. Germline CDR1 reads SGHTA; CDR2 reads FQGTGA. This CDR3 region has 15 residues. The CDR3 sequence: CASSLMDTSTDTQYF. In DNA form, the CDR3 reads TGTGCCAGCAGCTTGATGGATACTAGCACAGATACGCAGTATTTT. Using reference TRBV7-3 and TRBJ2-3 for the parts outside the CDR3, the full variable domain is GAGVSQTPSNKVTEKGKYVELRCDPISGHTALYWYRQSLGQGPEFLIYFQGTGAADDSGLPNDRFFAVRPEGSVSTLKIQRTERGDSAVYLCASSLMDTSTDTQYFGPGTRLTVL.

This chain uses TRBV5-1 with TRBJ2-2; D may be TRBD1 or TRBD2 (5 bases each). CDR3 length equals 15 residues. The germline V gene encodes CDR1 SGHRS and CDR2 YFSETQ. Deletions cut 5 bases from V and 1 base from J, with 12 bases between. CDR3 nucleotide sequence: TGCGCCAGCAGTTCGGGACGGCAGAACACCGGGGAGCTGTTTTTT. It encodes CASSSGRQNTGELFF.

The chain is built from TRBV10-3 and TRBJ2-2; TRBD2 aligns across 10 bases. V lost 5 bases and J lost 4; bases outside the gene matches: 7. From germline, CDR1 is ENHRY and CDR2 SYGVKD. This CDR3 is built from 16 residues. The CDR3 sequence: CAISSTGTSVTGELFF. The DNA for the CDR3 is TGTGCCATCAGTTCAACCGGGACTAGCGTCACCGGGGAGCTGTTTTTT.

As concerns this clone: A junction end diverges from the germline sequence, so it may reflect a read error. The J gene is TRBJ2-1, the V gene TRBV19; 7 nucleotides match TRBD2. CDR3 length: 13 residues. Germline V gene data show CDR1 as LNHDA and CDR2 as SQIVND (reference sequence). For the CDR3, the DNA is TGTGCCAGTAGTATAGGAAGCGGGGTTACCAGGATCTTC. The encoded protein is CASSIGSGVTRIF.

Only one count was recorded for this clone. The gene calls are TRBV7-9 and TRBJ2-1; 7 positions match TRBD2. The CDR3 has 16 residues. After removal of 2 bases from V and 10 bases from J, the junction contained 14 bases not matched to a gene. Germline loops: CDR1 SEHNR, CDR2 FQNEAQ (reference sequence). CDR3 protein: CASSLKGSGRADEQFF. DNA of the CDR3: TGTGCCAGCAGCTTAAAAGGGAGTGGGAGGGCCGACGAGCAGTTCTTC.

This clone has just one count. The rearrangement joins TRBV5-8 to TRBJ2-5; tentative D call: TRBD2 (5 bases). V lost 4 bases and J lost 4, with 11 bases in between. Germline V gene sequence: CDR1 SGHTS, CDR2 YDEGEE. The CDR3 is made up of 13 amino acids. CDR3 sequence reads: CASSRGSRETQYF. The DNA for the CDR3 is TGTGCCAGCAGCCGAGGGAGCAGAGAGACCCAGTACTTC.

The chain uses TRBV15 and TRBJ2-5, with D possibly TRBD2 on 5 matching bases. V lost 2 bases to trimming and J lost 5 bases, with 15 bases between them. The length of the CDR3 is 15 residues. Germline loops: CDR1 LNHNV, CDR2 YYDKDF (reference sequence). CDR3: CATSRSPLVPETQYF. In DNA, the CDR3 is TGTGCCACCAGCAGAAGTCCACTAGTTCCGGAGACCCAGTACTTC.

This clone occurred once. The rearrangement joins TRBV27 to TRBJ2-7; D unclear. The CDR3 extends over 10 amino acids. Trimming shortened V by 6 bases and J by 5 bases, and 5 bases separated the two germline ends. Per the germline V gene, CDR1 is MNHEY and CDR2 is SMNVEV (reference sequence). CDR3 sequence (DNA): TGTGCCAGCAGCGCAAACGAGCAGTACTTC. This encodes CASSANEQYF.

This clone was picked up one time. The rearrangement joins TRBV19 to TRBJ1-4, with TRBD1 as a possible D gene (5 bases). CDR1 LNHDA and CDR2 SQIVND come from the germline V gene (reference sequence). This CDR3 has 13 residues. The V and J ends lost 7 bases and 5 bases respectively, with 11 bases between them. Here the CDR3 reads CASKAGVNEKLFF. The CDR3, as DNA: TGTGCCAGTAAGGCGGGGGTAAATGAAAAACTGTTTTTT.

The chain is built from TRBV28 and TRBJ1-5, with TRBD1 identical over 9 bases. CDR1 MDHEN and CDR2 SYDVKM come from the germline V gene. CDR3 length: 16 amino acids. V dropped 5 bases and J dropped 5; count of bases not matched to a gene: 10. CDR3 nucleotide sequence: TGTGCCAGCAGTCAACCTCTCGGGACAGGGTATCAGCCCCAGCATTTT. It encodes CASSQPLGTGYQPQHF.

J is TRBJ2-2 and V is TRBV5-1, with D perhaps TRBD1 or TRBD2 (5 bases each). Per the germline V gene, CDR1 is SGHRS and CDR2 is YFSETQ. The CDR3 loop spans 14 amino acids. The V gene lost 2 bases and the J gene lost 5 bases, with 10 bases spanning the gap. As DNA, the CDR3 is TGCGCCAGCAGCTTAGGGACGGATACCGGGGAGCTGTTTTTT. Translating gives CASSLGTDTGELFF.

CDR3 region: CASRLRAGVREQYF. The CDR3 nucleotides read TGTGCCAGCAGACTCAGGGCGGGAGTGCGAGAGCAGTACTTC. The rearrangement uses TRBV6-5 and TRBJ2-7; 7 bases line up with TRBD2. Germline V lookup: CDR1 MNHEY, CDR2 SVGAGI. The J segment lost 7 bases and the V segment lost 6 bases, leaving 12 bases of the junction unmatched. The CDR3 is 14 residues long.

This chain uses TRBV6-4 with TRBJ2-3, with 10 nucleotides matching TRBD2. V shed 6 bases, J shed 2 bases, and the junction held 5 bases outside the gene matches. This CDR3 has 15 amino acids. Germline values: CDR1 MRHNA, CDR2 SNTAGT. This CDR3 reads CASSLAGETTDTQYF. The DNA of the CDR3 is TGTGCCAGCAGCCTAGCGGGAGAGACCACAGATACGCAGTATTTT.

The rearrangement links TRBV29-1 to TRBJ2-5; the D is unclear. Trimming shortened V by 1 base and J by 7 bases, and 10 bases separated the two germline ends. This CDR3 spans 12 amino acids. The germline gives CDR1 SQVTM, CDR2 ANQGSEA. This CDR3 reads CSVEGPEGTQYF. The CDR3 nucleotides are TGCAGCGTTGAAGGTCCAGAAGGGACCCAGTACTTC.

This chain uses TRBV30 with TRBJ2-2; tentatively, D is TRBD1 or TRBD2 (5 bases each). Looked up from germline, CDR1 is GTSNPN and CDR2 is SVGIG (reference sequence). The CDR3 consists of 14 residues. V shed 5 bases and J shed 5 bases, with 15 bases lying between them. DNA of the CDR3: TGTGCCTGGGGGACGGCGCTTCGGACCGGGGAGCTGTTTTTT. This sequence encodes CAWGTALRTGELFF.

This clone is labeled as medium-sized. CDR3 region: CASSFVEQVYGYTF. In nucleotides, the CDR3 is TGTGCCAGCAGCTTCGTGGAACAGGTTTATGGCTACACCTTC. The genes are TRBV7-9 and TRBJ1-2; maybe TRBD1 (5 bases). Germline V gene data show CDR1 as SEHNR and CDR2 as FQNEAQ (reference sequence). This CDR3 is 14 amino acids long. Trimming stripped 3 bases from V and 5 bases from J, with 13 bases between.

This chain joins TRBV4-2 and TRBJ2-2; D assignment may be TRBD1 or TRBD2 (5 bases each). There are 18 residues in the CDR3. V was trimmed by 2 bases and J by 3 bases, leaving 19 bases between them. The germline CDR1 and CDR2 sequences are LGHNA and YNFKEQ. The CDR3 is CASSQKGLGEVDTGELFF. The CDR3, as DNA: TGTGCCAGCAGCCAAAAAGGCCTGGGGGAAGTCGACACCGGGGAGCTGTTTTTT.

The chain uses TRBV6-1 and TRBJ2-2, with 7 bases fitting TRBD1. With 3 bases clipped from V and 0 bases from J, the junction kept 1 base outside the gene matches. The CDR3 is made up of 15 amino acids. Germline V gives CDR1 MNHNS, CDR2 SASEGT. CDR3 sequence (DNA): TGTGCCAGCAGTGATGGGACAGCGAACACCGGGGAGCTGTTTTTT. Translated, it gives CASSDGTANTGELFF.

The chain combines TRBV11-2 with TRBJ2-3; a possible D gene is TRBD2 (5 bases). Germline lookup yields CDR1 SGHAT and CDR2 FQNNGV. V was cut by 8 bases and J by 0 bases, with 21 bases left in between. This CDR3 has 17 residues. For the CDR3, the DNA is TGTGCCAGCCCTATATTCGGGCTAGCCTATAGCACAGATACGCAGTATTTT. This gives the protein CASPIFGLAYSTDTQYF.

V usage is TRBV5-6 and J usage is TRBJ2-3; D is unclear. Germline-derived CDR1 and CDR2 are SGHDT and YYEEEE. This CDR3 has 13 residues. V gave up 4 bases and J gave up 2 bases, with 8 bases separating them. The CDR3 protein is CASSGLDTDTQYF. The CDR3 DNA sequence: TGTGCCAGCAGCGGATTGGACACAGATACGCAGTATTTT.